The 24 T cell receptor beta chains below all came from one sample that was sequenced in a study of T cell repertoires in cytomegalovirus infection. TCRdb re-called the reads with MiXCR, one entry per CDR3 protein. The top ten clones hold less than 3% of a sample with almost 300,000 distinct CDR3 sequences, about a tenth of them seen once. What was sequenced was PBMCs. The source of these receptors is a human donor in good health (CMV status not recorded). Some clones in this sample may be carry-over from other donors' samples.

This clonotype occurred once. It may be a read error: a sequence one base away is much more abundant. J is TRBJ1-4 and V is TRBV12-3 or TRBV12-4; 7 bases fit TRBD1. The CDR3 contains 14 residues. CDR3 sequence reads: CASSVRQGNEELFF. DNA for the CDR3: TGTGCCAGCAGTGTCAGACAGGGTAATGAAGAACTGTTTTTT.

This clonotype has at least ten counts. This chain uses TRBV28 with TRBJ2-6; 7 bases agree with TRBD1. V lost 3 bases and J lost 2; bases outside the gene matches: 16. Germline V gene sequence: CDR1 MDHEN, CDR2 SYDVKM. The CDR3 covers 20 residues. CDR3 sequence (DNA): TGTGCCAGCAGTTTTTCGAGGGGGCGCGCTCATATCACTGGGGCCAACGTCCTGACTTTC. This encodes CASSFSRGRAHITGANVLTF.

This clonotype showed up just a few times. CDR3 protein: CASRGTYSGLLKGSTGELFF. The CDR3 DNA reads TGTGCCAGCAGGGGTACCTACAGCGGACTATTGAAGGGGTCCACCGGGGAGCTGTTTTTT. The chain couples TRBV2 to TRBJ2-2; tentatively, D is TRBD2 (6 bases). The CDR3 is made up of 20 amino acids. Trimming pared 6 bases from V and 4 bases from J, leaving 30 bases between. CDR1 and CDR2 (germline): SNHLY, FYNNEI.

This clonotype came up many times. The CDR3 here is CASTRQKSSYEQYF. CDR3 coding DNA: TGTGCCAGCACTAGACAGAAGAGCTCCTACGAGCAGTACTTC. This chain links TRBV28 with TRBJ2-7; tentative D call: TRBD1 (5 bases). CDR1 MDHEN and CDR2 SYDVKM come from the germline V gene. This CDR3 comprises 14 residues. Trimming left V 7 bases short and J 0 bases short, with 13 bases between.

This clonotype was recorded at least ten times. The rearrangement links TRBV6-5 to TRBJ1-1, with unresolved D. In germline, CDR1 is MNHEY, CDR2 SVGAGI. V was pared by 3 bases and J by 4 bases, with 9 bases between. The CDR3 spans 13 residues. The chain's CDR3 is CASSYGLGTEAFF. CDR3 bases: TGTGCCAGCAGTTATGGACTGGGCACTGAAGCTTTCTTT.

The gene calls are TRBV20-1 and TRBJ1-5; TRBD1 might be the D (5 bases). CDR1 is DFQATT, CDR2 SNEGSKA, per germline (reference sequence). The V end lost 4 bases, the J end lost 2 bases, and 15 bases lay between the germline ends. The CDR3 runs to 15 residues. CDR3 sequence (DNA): TGCAGTGCTACCTGGGGGTCTTACGGCAATCAGCCCCAGCATTTT. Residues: CSATWGSYGNQPQHF.

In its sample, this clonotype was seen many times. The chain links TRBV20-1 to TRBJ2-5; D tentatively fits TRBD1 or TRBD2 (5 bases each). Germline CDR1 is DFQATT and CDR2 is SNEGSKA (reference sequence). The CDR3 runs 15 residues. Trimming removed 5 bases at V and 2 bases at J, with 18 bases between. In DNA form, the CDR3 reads TGCAGTGCTGCGCCGGGACGGAAAATGCAAGAGACCCAGTACTTC. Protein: CSAAPGRKMQETQYF.

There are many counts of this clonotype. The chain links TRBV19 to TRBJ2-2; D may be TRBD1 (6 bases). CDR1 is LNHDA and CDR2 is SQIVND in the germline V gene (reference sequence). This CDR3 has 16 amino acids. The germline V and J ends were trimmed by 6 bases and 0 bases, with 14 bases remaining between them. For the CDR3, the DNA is TGTGCCAGTAGCCGTCGGACAGAAACGAACACCGGGGAGCTGTTTTTT. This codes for CASSRRTETNTGELFF.

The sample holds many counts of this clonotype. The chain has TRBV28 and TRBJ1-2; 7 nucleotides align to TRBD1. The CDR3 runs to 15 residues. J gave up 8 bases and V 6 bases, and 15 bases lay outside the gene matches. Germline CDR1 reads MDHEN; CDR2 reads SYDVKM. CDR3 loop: CASRLPGQSLTGYTF. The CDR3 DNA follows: TGTGCCAGCAGACTACCGGGACAGTCCTTAACGGGCTACACCTTC.

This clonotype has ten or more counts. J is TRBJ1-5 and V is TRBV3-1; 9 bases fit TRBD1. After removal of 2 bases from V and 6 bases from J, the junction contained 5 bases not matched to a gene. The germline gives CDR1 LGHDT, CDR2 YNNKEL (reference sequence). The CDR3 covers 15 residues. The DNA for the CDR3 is TGTGCCAGCAGCCAATGGACAGGGGTGAGTCAGCCCCAGCATTTT. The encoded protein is CASSQWTGVSQPQHF.

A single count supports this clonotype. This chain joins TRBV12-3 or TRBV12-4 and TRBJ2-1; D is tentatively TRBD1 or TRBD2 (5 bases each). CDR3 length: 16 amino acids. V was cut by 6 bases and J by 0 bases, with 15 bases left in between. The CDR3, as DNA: TGTGCCAGCAGCCCGTCGTGGGGGAGCTCCTACAATGAGCAGTTCTTC. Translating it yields CASSPSWGSSYNEQFF.

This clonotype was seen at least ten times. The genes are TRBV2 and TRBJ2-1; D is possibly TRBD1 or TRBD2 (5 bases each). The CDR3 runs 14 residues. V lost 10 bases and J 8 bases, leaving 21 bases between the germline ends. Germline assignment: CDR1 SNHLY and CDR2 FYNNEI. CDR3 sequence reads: CAIPLAGRADEQFF. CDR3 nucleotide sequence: TGTGCCATCCCCCTAGCAGGCAGGGCCGATGAGCAGTTCTTC.

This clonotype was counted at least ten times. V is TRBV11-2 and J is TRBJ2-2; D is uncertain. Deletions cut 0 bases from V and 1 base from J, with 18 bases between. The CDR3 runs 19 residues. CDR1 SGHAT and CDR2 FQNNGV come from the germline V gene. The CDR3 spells CASSLDRVRKRVNTGELFF. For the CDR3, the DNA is TGTGCCAGCAGCTTAGATCGAGTCAGAAAAAGAGTGAACACCGGGGAGCTGTTTTTT. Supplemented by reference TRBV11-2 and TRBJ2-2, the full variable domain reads EAGVAQSPRYKIIEKRQSVAFWCNPISGHATLYWYQQILGQGPKLLIQFQNNGVVDDSQLPKDRFSAERLKGVDSTLKIQPAKLEDSAVYLCASSLDRVRKRVNTGELFFGEGSRLTVL.

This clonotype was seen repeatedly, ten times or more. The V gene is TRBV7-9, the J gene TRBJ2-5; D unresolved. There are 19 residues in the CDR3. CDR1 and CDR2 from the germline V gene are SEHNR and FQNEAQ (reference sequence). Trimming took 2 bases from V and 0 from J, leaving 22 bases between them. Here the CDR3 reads CASSLSIGLGSPNQETQYF. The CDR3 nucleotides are TGTGCCAGCAGCTTAAGTATCGGTTTGGGCTCTCCCAACCAAGAGACCCAGTACTTC.

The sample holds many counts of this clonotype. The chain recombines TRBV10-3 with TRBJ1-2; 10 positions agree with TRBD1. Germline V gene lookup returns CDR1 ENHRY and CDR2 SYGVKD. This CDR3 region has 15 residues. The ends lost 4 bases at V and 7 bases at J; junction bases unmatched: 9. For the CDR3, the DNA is TGTGCCATCAGTGTGCAGGGACAGGGGTCCGGTGGCTACACCTTC. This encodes CAISVQGQGSGGYTF.

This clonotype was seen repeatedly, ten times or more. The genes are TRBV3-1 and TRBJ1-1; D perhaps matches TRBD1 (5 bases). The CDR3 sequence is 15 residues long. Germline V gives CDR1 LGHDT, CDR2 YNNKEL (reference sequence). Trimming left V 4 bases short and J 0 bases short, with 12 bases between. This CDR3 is CASSPDSLMNTEAFF. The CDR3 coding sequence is TGTGCCAGCAGCCCCGACAGCCTTATGAACACTGAAGCTTTCTTT. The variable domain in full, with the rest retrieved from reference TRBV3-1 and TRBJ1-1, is DTAVSQTPKYLVTQMGNDKSIKCEQNLGHDTMYWYKQDSKKFLKIMFSYNNKELIINETVPNRFSPKSPDKAHLNLHINSLELGDSAVYFCASSPDSLMNTEAFFGQGTRLTVV.

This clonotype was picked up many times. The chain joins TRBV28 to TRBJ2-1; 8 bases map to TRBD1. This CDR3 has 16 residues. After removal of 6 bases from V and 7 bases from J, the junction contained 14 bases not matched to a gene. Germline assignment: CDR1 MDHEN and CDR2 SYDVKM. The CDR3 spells CASRPNDRGLRNEQFF. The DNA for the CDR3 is TGTGCCAGCAGACCCAACGACAGGGGATTAAGGAATGAGCAGTTCTTC.

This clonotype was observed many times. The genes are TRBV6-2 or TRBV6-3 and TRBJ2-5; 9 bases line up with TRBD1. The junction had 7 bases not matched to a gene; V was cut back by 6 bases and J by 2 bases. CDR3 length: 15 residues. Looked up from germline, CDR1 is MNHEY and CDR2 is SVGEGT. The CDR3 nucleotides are TGTGCCAGCAGCGACCACAGGGGGCAACAAGAGACCCAGTACTTC. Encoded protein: CASSDHRGQQETQYF.

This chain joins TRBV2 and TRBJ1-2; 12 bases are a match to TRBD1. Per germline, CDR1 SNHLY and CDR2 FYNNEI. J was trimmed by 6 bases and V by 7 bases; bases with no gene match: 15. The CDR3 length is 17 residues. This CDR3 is CASNPGQGASSENGYTF. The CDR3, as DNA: TGTGCCAGCAACCCGGGACAGGGGGCTAGTAGTGAGAATGGCTACACCTTC. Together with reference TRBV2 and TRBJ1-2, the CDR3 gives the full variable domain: EPEVTQTPSHQVTQMGQEVILRCVPISNHLYFYWYRQILGQKVEFLVSFYNNEISEKSEIFDDQFSVERPDGSNFTLKIRSTKLEDSAMYFCASNPGQGASSENGYTFGSGTRLTVV.

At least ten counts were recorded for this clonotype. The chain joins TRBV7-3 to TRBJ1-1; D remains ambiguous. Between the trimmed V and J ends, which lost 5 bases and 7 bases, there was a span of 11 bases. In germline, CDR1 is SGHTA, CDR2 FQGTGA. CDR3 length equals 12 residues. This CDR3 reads CASSQANGEAFF. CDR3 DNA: TGTGCCAGCAGCCAAGCAAACGGTGAAGCTTTCTTT.

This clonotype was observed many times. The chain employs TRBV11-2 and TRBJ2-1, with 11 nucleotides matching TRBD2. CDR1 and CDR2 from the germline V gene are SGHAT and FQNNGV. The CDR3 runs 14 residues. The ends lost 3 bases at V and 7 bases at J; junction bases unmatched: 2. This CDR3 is CASSFTSGGNEQFF. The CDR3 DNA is TGTGCCAGCAGCTTTACTAGCGGGGGAAATGAGCAGTTCTTC.

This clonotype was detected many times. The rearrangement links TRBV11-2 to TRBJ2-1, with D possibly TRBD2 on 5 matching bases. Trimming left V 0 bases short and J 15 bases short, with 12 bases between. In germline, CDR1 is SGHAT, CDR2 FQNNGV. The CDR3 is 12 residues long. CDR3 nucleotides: TGTGCCAGCAGCTTAGAGGGTCGGAGGACGTTCTTC. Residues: CASSLEGRRTFF.

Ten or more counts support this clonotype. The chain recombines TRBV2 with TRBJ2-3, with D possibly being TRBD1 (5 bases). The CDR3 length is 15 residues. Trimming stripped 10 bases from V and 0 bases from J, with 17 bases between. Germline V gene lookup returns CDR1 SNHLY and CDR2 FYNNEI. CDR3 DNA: TGTGCCACCGCCTCAGAACAGGCTAGCACAGATACGCAGTATTTT. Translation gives CATASEQASTDTQYF.

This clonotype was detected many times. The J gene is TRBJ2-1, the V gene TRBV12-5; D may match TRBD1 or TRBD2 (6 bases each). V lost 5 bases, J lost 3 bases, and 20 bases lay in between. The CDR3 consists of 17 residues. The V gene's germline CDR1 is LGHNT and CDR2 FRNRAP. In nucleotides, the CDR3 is TGTGCTAGTGGTCCCGTGGGGGCCCCGGGGGACTACAATGAGCAGTTCTTC. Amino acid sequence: CASGPVGAPGDYNEQFF.